This T cell receptor beta chain was sequenced for a study of chemoradiotherapy in HPV16-positive cancers. Notes on the study in general: During treatment, candidate HPV-specific clones and E7-related motifs expanded in tumor. In HPV16-positive patients, HPV-responsive T-cell expansion tracked better recurrence-free survival.

Turning to this clone: Its specificity is unknown.

This table comes from immunoSEQ multiplex PCR, and its TCRdb copy is limited to in-frame clones, with some not included. The sample holds roughly 29,000 clones; roughly nine tenths are singletons and the top ten take approximately 22%. Per germline, CDR1 LNHDA and CDR2 SQIVND (reference sequence). Trimming at V came to 6 bases and at J to 2 bases, leaving 3 bases not matched to a gene. The CDR3 extends over 13 amino acids. The TCR sequence derives from a human donor with HPV-associated anogenital cancer. The genes are TRBV19 and TRBJ2-7; 8 bases align to TRBD2. Sequences were derived from blood, sampled from a patient who underwent chemoradiotherapy. This CDR3 reads CASRSGSTYEQYF. The CDR3 coding sequence is TGTGCCAGTAGGAGCGGGAGTACCTACGAGCAGTACTTC.